This is a list of T cell receptor beta chains from one sample in a study of T cells in localized non-small cell lung cancer. Measured with immunoSEQ multiplex PCR; TCRdb has only the in-frame clones, and not every one. The table has around 140,000 clones, 70% to 90% seen once. Sequencing used peripheral blood, obtained before any cancer treatment. These receptors were collected from a female donor of 60 years or more with stage I lung adenocarcinoma. CDR3s include the opening cysteine and the closing phenylalanine or tryptophan. A D gene is named only where the DNA matches it firmly. Part of the rows lack a size; the others show once, few, many or a class for expanded clones.

d_gene	v_gene	j_gene	abundance	CDR3aa	CDR3nt
TRBD2	TRBV5-1	TRBJ2-5	NA	CASRTSGDQETQYF	TGCGCCAGCAGGACTAGCGGGGATCAAGAGACCCAGTACTTC
NA	TRBV28	TRBJ2-2	NA	CASSRQAPNTGELFF	TGTGCCAGCAGTCGACAGGCCCCGAACACCGGGGAGCTGTTTTTT
NA	TRBV6-5	TRBJ1-1	NA	CASSSVGTEAFF	TGTGCCAGCAGCTCGGTCGGCACTGAAGCTTTCTTT
NA	TRBV11-2	TRBJ2-5	NA	CASSPLEAQYF	TGTGCCAGCAGCCCCTTGGAGGCACAGTACTTC
TRBD1	TRBV19	TRBJ1-2	NA	CASSLSSGQGTYGYTF	TGTGCCAGTAGTCTCTCCTCGGGACAGGGGACCTATGGCTACACCTTC
NA	TRBV19	TRBJ1-3	NA	CASSIVGHGNTIYF	TGTGCCAGTAGTATTGTCGGGCACGGAAACACCATATATTTT
NA	TRBV15	TRBJ2-1	NA	CATSRDPDYNEQFF	TGTGCCACCAGCAGAGATCCCGATTACAATGAGCAGTTCTTC
NA	TRBV12-2	TRBJ1-2	NA	CASRVPSRVYYNYGYTF	TGTGCAAGTCGCGTCCCGTCCAGGGTCTATTATAACTATGGCTACACCTTC
NA	TRBV28	TRBJ2-1	NA	CASSITGVGGSYNEQFF	TGTGCCAGCAGCATAACAGGTGTTGGGGGCTCCTACAATGAGCAGTTCTTC
NA	TRBV19	TRBJ1-5	once	CASRRDILQPQHF	TGTGCCAGTCGGCGGGACATTCTTCAGCCCCAGCATTTT
TRBD1	TRBV12-5	TRBJ2-1	NA	CASGTWDRGNEQFF	TGTGCTAGTGGTACTTGGGACAGGGGCAATGAGCAGTTCTTC
TRBD2	TRBV2	TRBJ2-1	NA	CASSPGLAGGYNEQFF	TGTGCCAGCAGTCCTGGACTAGCGGGAGGGTACAATGAGCAGTTCTTC
TRBD2	TRBV6-1	TRBJ2-1	few	CATRESTSSYNEQFF	TGTGCCACGCGGGAGTCCACGAGCTCCTACAATGAGCAGTTCTTC
TRBD1	TRBV6-5	TRBJ1-1	once	CASSYETGVAFF	TGTGCCAGCAGTTACGAAACAGGGGTTGCTTTCTTT
NA	TRBV28	TRBJ2-5	NA	CASSFSALQETQYF	TGTGCCAGCAGTTTCTCTGCCCTTCAAGAGACCCAGTACTTC
NA	TRBV7-2	TRBJ2-5	NA	CASSLVGGIEETQYF	TGTGCCAGCAGCTTAGTAGGCGGGATTGAAGAGACCCAGTACTTC
NA	TRBV6-5	TRBJ2-5	NA	CASSVEETQYF	TGTGCCAGCAGCGTAGAAGAGACCCAGTACTTC
TRBD1	TRBV28	TRBJ1-2	NA	CASSMPNRGGSGYTF	TGTGCCAGCAGTATGCCAAACAGGGGAGGAAGTGGCTACACCTTC
NA	TRBV27	TRBJ1-2	once	CASSLSSQGVYGYTF	TGTGCCAGCAGTTTATCGAGTCAGGGAGTCTATGGCTACACCTTC
NA	TRBV2	TRBJ2-4	NA	CASSNLGLAKNIQYF	TGTGCCAGCAGCAACCTCGGACTAGCCAAAAACATTCAGTACTTC
TRBD1	TRBV7-9	TRBJ1-4	NA	CASRRTGTGFEKLFF	TGTGCCAGCAGACGGACCGGGACAGGGTTTGAAAAACTGTTTTTT
NA	TRBV18	TRBJ2-4	NA	CASSPKGIAKNIQYF	TGTGCCAGCTCACCCAAGGGTATAGCCAAAAACATTCAGTACTTC
TRBD2	TRBV11-2	TRBJ2-7	NA	CASTPYPGLAVYEQYF	TGTGCCAGCACCCCTTACCCGGGACTAGCAGTCTACGAGCAGTACTTC
NA	TRBV14	TRBJ1-4	NA	CASSQEFRENEKLFF	TGTGCCAGCAGCCAGGAATTCAGGGAGAATGAAAAACTGTTTTTT
TRBD2	TRBV7-8	TRBJ2-7	NA	CASSLRGGRIEQYF	TGTGCCAGCAGCCTCCGCGGGGGACGGATTGAGCAGTACTTC
TRBD1	TRBV7-6	TRBJ1-2	NA	CASSLTGATPYGYTF	TGTGCCAGCAGCCTAACAGGGGCCACCCCCTATGGCTACACCTTC
NA	TRBV18	TRBJ1-1	NA	CASSPRMGNTEAFF	TGTGCCAGCTCACCACGGATGGGGAACACTGAAGCTTTCTTT
TRBD1	TRBV7-6	TRBJ2-7	NA	CASSFRDSYEQYF	TGTGCCAGCAGCTTCCGGGACAGCTACGAGCAGTACTTC
NA	TRBV30	TRBJ1-1	few	CAWRLMNTEAFF	TGTGCCTGGAGGCTAATGAACACTGAAGCTTTCTTT
NA	TRBV7-6	TRBJ2-1	NA	CASSFVSSYNEQFF	TGTGCCAGCAGCTTTGTTAGCTCCTACAATGAGCAGTTCTTC
NA	TRBV5-6	TRBJ1-6	NA	CASSLGGSALHF	TGTGCCAGCAGCTTGGGGGGTTCGGCCCTCCACTTT
TRBD2	TRBV7-9	TRBJ2-1	NA	CASSSRTSGRVEQFF	TGTGCCAGCAGCTCCCGGACTAGCGGGAGGGTTGAGCAGTTCTTC
NA	TRBV25-1	TRBJ1-4	NA	CASSEQFLTNEKLFF	TGTGCCAGCAGTGAGCAGTTTCTAACTAATGAAAAACTGTTTTTT
NA	TRBV10-3	TRBJ1-5	NA	CAISESLGFGLNQPQHF	TGTGCCATCAGTGAGTCGTTAGGTTTCGGACTCAATCAGCCCCAGCATTTT
NA	TRBV19	TRBJ1-1	NA	CASSLTGTEGAEAFF	TGTGCCAGTAGTTTAACCGGGACGGAGGGGGCTGAAGCTTTCTTT
NA	TRBV6-1	TRBJ2-1	NA	CASSEVPPVNEQFF	TGTGCCAGCAGTGAAGTCCCCCCAGTGAATGAGCAGTTCTTC
TRBD1	TRBV30	TRBJ2-1	few	CAWSQDRAYNEQFF	TGTGCCTGGAGCCAGGACAGGGCATACAATGAGCAGTTCTTC
TRBD1	TRBV7-3	TRBJ1-2	once	CASSIDRGASGYTF	TGTGCCAGCAGCATAGACAGGGGGGCCTCGGGCTACACCTTC
NA	TRBV25-1	TRBJ2-5	NA	CASSSGGGLETQYF	TGTGCCAGCAGCTCCGGAGGGGGCCTTGAGACCCAGTACTTC
NA	TRBV10-1	TRBJ2-3	NA	CASSESGKGGGSQYF	TGCGCCAGCAGTGAGTCTGGAAAAGGCGGGGGCTCGCAGTATTTT
NA	TRBV2	TRBJ1-2	NA	CASLPPPRGGYTF	TGTGCCAGCTTACCCCCCCCACGGGGTGGCTACACCTTC
NA	TRBV2	TRBJ1-1	NA	CASSDSRAENTEAFF	TGTGCCAGCAGTGACTCCCGGGCTGAAAACACTGAAGCTTTCTTT
NA	TRBV25-1	TRBJ2-3	NA	CASSEVLGVSAVEQYF	TGTGCCAGCAGTGAAGTTCTTGGGGTCTCCGCCGTTGAGCAGTATTTT
NA	TRBV5-4	TRBJ2-3	NA	CASSSRKNGDTQYF	TGTGCCAGCAGTTCTAGAAAAAACGGAGATACGCAGTATTTT
TRBD2	TRBV7-6	TRBJ2-7	once	CASSALAGESEQYF	TGTGCCAGCAGCGCCCTAGCGGGAGAATCCGAGCAGTACTTC
NA	TRBV2	TRBJ2-7	few	CASSPGRTLPGEQYF	TGTGCCAGCAGTCCAGGGAGGACTTTACCCGGAGAGCAGTACTTC
TRBD2	TRBV19	TRBJ2-2	NA	CASSIRGGLATGGELFF	TGTGCCAGTAGTATAAGGGGTGGACTAGCAACCGGCGGGGAGCTGTTTTTT
NA	TRBV19	TRBJ2-2	few	CATLTLTGELFF	TGTGCCACCCTTACCCTCACCGGGGAGCTGTTTTTT
TRBD1	TRBV9	TRBJ2-7	NA	CASGQGVKNEQYF	TGTGCCAGCGGACAGGGGGTCAAGAACGAGCAGTACTTC
NA	TRBV2	TRBJ2-7	NA	CASRGASSYEQYF	TGTGCCAGCCGGGGTGCCTCCTCCTACGAGCAGTACTTC
NA	TRBV28	TRBJ2-7	NA	CASSSPGASYEQYF	TGTGCCAGCAGTTCCCCAGGGGCCTCCTACGAGCAGTACTTC
NA	TRBV6-5	TRBJ2-3	NA	CASSKGQTTDTQYF	TGTGCCAGCAGCAAAGGACAGACCACTGATACGCAGTATTTT